This entry concerns a single T cell receptor beta chain. What it binds is unknown. Via MiXCR, TCRdb re-called the RT-PCR reads, giving one row per CDR3 protein. The table shows some 640,000 distinct CDR3 sequences, with around 13% occurring only once. This entry belongs to a study of response to subunit inactivated influenza vaccine. Points from the study as a whole: It was the authors' suggestion that each seasonal influenza vaccination recruits few new T cells.

The CDR3 runs to 15 residues. In germline, CDR1 is WNHNN, CDR2 SYGVQD (reference sequence). The germline V and J ends were trimmed by 3 bases and 7 bases, with 16 bases remaining between them. Here the sequenced sample was PBMCs from blood, taken 14 days before vaccination. The receptor's source is a man aged 45-60 years who received an inactivated influenza vaccine. This chain joins TRBV10-1 and TRBJ2-1; D perhaps matches TRBD1 (6 bases). CDR3 DNA: TGCGCCAGCAGTGATCTTTTGGGGGCCAGGAATGAGCAGTTCTTC. This gives the protein CASSDLLGARNEQFF.